The clone carrying this T cell receptor beta chain was observed a handful of times. What it binds is unknown. The data belong to a study of cytomegalovirus exposure and HLA in healthy donors. Study background: The use of the same platform for the 120 or so validation repertoires and the 550 to 850 first-cohort repertoires was reported by a later analysis.

Findings of the study overall: Associated with cytomegalovirus, according to the listing, were 150 to 200 TCR beta chains. Three of the chains that were CMV-associated were confirmed in vitro to be specific for CMV antigens. The classifier was said to identify cytomegalovirus status with high specificity and sensitivity.

Germline-derived CDR1 and CDR2 are SGHRS and YFSETQ. CDR3 size: 14 residues. Unmatched junction bases numbered 7, after V lost 3 bases and J lost 5 bases. Using immunoSEQ multiplex PCR, the repertoire was profiled, and TCRdb retains in-frame clones only, with some absent. Of fewer than 200,000 clones listed, roughly 85% are singletons. The TCR originated in a man in his late teens or twenties in good health and CMV-seropositive. This rearrangement joins TRBV5-1 to TRBJ2-7; 8 positions agree with TRBD2. Sequencing used PBMCs. CDR3 bases: TGCGCCAGCAGCTATGGAGCGGGAGAGGACGAGCAGTACTTC. Translated, it gives CASSYGAGEDEQYF.